This T cell receptor (beta chain) was obtained from a study of cytomegalovirus exposure and HLA in healthy donors. Across the study: An early release of data contained 70 million to 95 million unique TCRs, which came from HLA-typed donors.

CDR3 length equals 14 residues. The ends were cut back, 4 bases at V and 0 bases at J, with 8 bases in the middle. CDR1 is SGDLS and CDR2 is YYNGEE in the germline V gene. Vbeta (60) and Jbeta (13) primers were used in the PCR. The authors' processing: In a later analysis, some 10 million of 60 million to 80 million unique beta chains occurred in at least two donors. Assay used: immunoSEQ multiplex PCR; TCRdb lists only in-frame clones, some missing. V and J calls and clone size follow that table, whereas D and trimming were derived from the DNA. Of 200,000 to 250,000 clones listed, around 88% are singletons.

The chain recombines TRBV9 with TRBJ1-3, with D unclear. This clonotype originated in a woman under 30 in good health and CMV-seronegative. Material: PBMCs. The CDR3 is CASSPSVSGNTIYF. The DNA of the CDR3 is TGTGCCAGCAGCCCCTCTGTCTCTGGAAACACCATATATTTT.